This is a list of T cell receptor beta chains from one sample in a study of CD4 and CD8 cells across lung adenocarcinoma regions. Each CDR3 protein gets one entry after TCRdb re-called the PCR reads with MiXCR. The data contain 7,000 to 8,500 distinct CDR3 sequences, about 56% of them singletons. The specimen was CD4+ T cells from the center of a lung tumor. These receptors were taken from a female donor with lung adenocarcinoma. The CD4 and CD8 labels of this study may be unreliable. CDR3s include the opening cysteine and the closing phenylalanine or tryptophan. A D gene is named only where the DNA matches it firmly. Size is stated for part of the rows, as once, few or many counts, or as a class when the clone is expanded.

v_gene	d_gene	abundance	j_gene	CDR3nt	CDR3aa
TRBV6-5	.	.	TRBJ2-3	TGTGCCAGCAGTAACCTAGTTGGGACCGAGGAGCTGTATTTT	CASSNLVGTEELYF
TRBV27	.	once	TRBJ2-4	TGTGCCAGCAATGACCTCCCTTTGGAGTCTAACATTCAGTATTTC	CASNDLPLESNIQYF
TRBV9	.	once	TRBJ2-3	TGTGCCACGGGGGTGGGGGCCAAAAACACGCAGTATTTT	CATGVGAKNTQYF
TRBV27	TRBD1	.	TRBJ2-7	TGTGCCAGCAGTCCTCCGGGACAGGGCCCAGGCGAGCAGTACTTC	CASSPPGQGPGEQYF
TRBV6-1	.	.	TRBJ2-5	TGTGCCAGCAGTGTTCCCAGGGGCGAGACCCAGTACTTC	CASSVPRGETQYF
TRBV27	.	.	TRBJ2-3	TGTGCCAGCAGTGCGGGGCTCGGGGGACGGGACCAAGATACGCAGTATTTT	CASSAGLGGRDQDTQYF
TRBV6-1	.	medium-sized	TRBJ2-3	TGTGCCAGCGAGCGAGGGCGCACAGATACGCAGTATTTT	CASERGRTDTQYF
TRBV11-2	.	.	TRBJ2-4	TGTGCCAGGAGCCTGGGAGCCAAAAATATTCAGTACTTC	CARSLGAKNIQYF
TRBV27	.	.	TRBJ2-3	TGTGCCAGCAGGCAGCGGGTAGGACTCACAGATACGCAGTATTTT	CASRQRVGLTDTQYF
TRBV27	TRBD1	medium-sized	TRBJ2-5	TGTGCCAGCAGTTCGCACTACGGGACAGGGGAGGAGACCCAGTACTTC	CASSSHYGTGEETQYF
TRBV6-1	TRBD1	many	TRBJ1-1	TGTGCCAGCAGGACAGGGAGGACTGAAGCTTTCTTT	CASRTGRTEAFF
TRBV6-6	.	large	TRBJ2-7	TGTGCCAGCAGCCTCGGACTCGTGGGCTACGAGCAGTACTTC	CASSLGLVGYEQYF
TRBV27	TRBD2	once	TRBJ2-3	TGTGCCAGCAGTCCCAGACTAGCGCTGTGGGCCAAAAACACGCAGTACTTT	CASSPRLALWAKNTQYF
TRBV27	TRBD1	.	TRBJ2-3	TGTGCCAGCGGGACAGGCAAAGATACGCAGTATTTT	CASGTGKDTQYF
TRBV27	.	.	TRBJ2-4	TGTGCCGGGGGCAACCGCGGCGGGGAACAAGACATTCAGTACTTC	CAGGNRGGEQDIQYF
TRBV27	.	.	TRBJ2-2	TGTGCCAGCAGTTTTTCAGGCAGAACGAACACCGGGGAGCTGTTTTTT	CASSFSGRTNTGELFF
TRBV6-5	.	large	TRBJ2-5	TGTGCCAGCTGCGGGAACTTGGGGGAGACCCAGTACTTC	CASCGNLGETQYF
TRBV6-1	.	.	TRBJ1-4	TGTGCCAGCAGTGCACCGGTTACAGGTGTGGATGAAAAACTGTTTTTT	CASSAPVTGVDEKLFF
TRBV6-1	.	.	TRBJ1-3	TGTGCCAGCAGTGAGGCTCAGGCCCTGAACACCATATATTTT	CASSEAQALNTIYF
TRBV6-1	TRBD2	.	TRBJ2-7	TGTGCCAGCAGTAAACCGGGACTAGCGAACTCCTACGAGCAGTACTTC	CASSKPGLANSYEQYF
TRBV27	TRBD1	few	TRBJ2-3	TGTGCCAGCAGTCCGGACAGGGCCTTCACAGATACGCAGTATTTT	CASSPDRAFTDTQYF
TRBV11-2	.	.	TRBJ2-1	TGTGCCAGCAGCTCGTACCAAGCCAGGGGCAATGAGCAGTTCTTC	CASSSYQARGNEQFF
TRBV27	.	once	TRBJ2-4	TGTGCCGCCGGGCACGTGGGCGGTGACCAAAAGATTCAGTACTTC	CAAGHVGGDQKIQYF
TRBV6-5	.	medium-sized	TRBJ2-7	TGTGCCAGTATCAGGGCGGGGTCCTACGAGCAGTACTTC	CASIRAGSYEQYF
TRBV23-1	TRBD2	.	TRBJ2-1	TGCGCCAGCAGTCAATCGAAGCTAGCGGGATCGTCAGAATCATCCCCCTACAATGAGCAGTTCTTC	CASSQSKLAGSSESSPYNEQFF
TRBV6-1	.	.	TRBJ2-1	TGTGCCAGGAACAGGAGCTCCTACAATGAGCAGTTCTTC	CARNRSSYNEQFF
TRBV7-2	.	.	TRBJ2-7	TGTGCCAGCAGCCGCCCGGGTAGTTCCGAGCAGTACTTC	CASSRPGSSEQYF
TRBV10-3	TRBD1	.	TRBJ2-3	TGTGCCATCAGTGTTAACAGGGGGCCAGATACGCAGTATTTT	CAISVNRGPDTQYF
TRBV27	TRBD2	.	TRBJ2-3	TGTGCCAGCAGTGCCCGGGGGGCGGGAGGGACAGATACGCAGTATTTT	CASSARGAGGTDTQYF
TRBV27	TRBD1	.	TRBJ1-2	TGTGCCAGCAGGCCAACAGGGGGCGGGTATGGCTACACCTTC	CASRPTGGGYGYTF
TRBV27	.	.	TRBJ2-5	TGTGCCAGCACCAACCTCGGCGGGGACCGAAAGACCCAGTACTTC	CASTNLGGDRKTQYF
TRBV6-1	.	.	TRBJ2-1	TGTGCCAGCAGGGGGACCCCCTGGGATGAGCAGTTCTTC	CASRGTPWDEQFF
TRBV6-2/TRBV6-3	TRBD2	.	TRBJ2-7	TGTGCCGGCGGTCTAGCGGGAGGCTCCTACGAGCAGTACTTC	CAGGLAGGSYEQYF
TRBV27	.	.	TRBJ1-1	TGTGCCAGCAGTTTATCCGCGTCTCCGAACACTGAAGCTTTCTTT	CASSLSASPNTEAFF
TRBV10-3	TRBD1	few	TRBJ1-2	TGTGCCGCGGACAGGGGAGAAGGAAATGGCTACACCTTC	CAADRGEGNGYTF
TRBV6-5	TRBD2	.	TRBJ2-5	TGTGCCAGCAGTTACCGACGGATAACGGCGGGAGAAAAAAAAGAGACCCAGTACTTC	CASSYRRITAGEKKETQYF
TRBV6-4	.	.	TRBJ2-1	TGTGCCAGCAGTGACGGGCCTAACAATGAGCAGTTCTTC	CASSDGPNNEQFF
TRBV27	TRBD2	.	TRBJ2-1	TGTGCCAGCAGGGACGGGACTAGCGGCTACAATGAGCAGTTCTTC	CASRDGTSGYNEQFF
TRBV7-6	.	.	TRBJ2-4	TGTGCCAGCAGCTTAGGTCCCAAAAACATTCAGTACTTC	CASSLGPKNIQYF
TRBV6-5	TRBD1	few	TRBJ2-5	TGTGCCAGCAGTTACGATAGACAGGGTAGTGGGACCCAGTACTTC	CASSYDRQGSGTQYF
TRBV6-5	.	.	TRBJ2-1	TGTGCCAGCAGTTACTCCGGGACCCCACCCAATGAGCAGTTCTTC	CASSYSGTPPNEQFF
TRBV6-1	.	.	TRBJ2-4	TGTGCGAGCAGTGTCTCGGGGCTGAGAGCCAAAGATACTCAGTACTTC	CASSVSGLRAKDTQYF
TRBV6-5	.	.	TRBJ2-7	TGTGCCAGCAGTTACTCCTGGGACTTCACTACCTACGAGCAGTACTTC	CASSYSWDFTTYEQYF
TRBV6-1	.	.	TRBJ1-1	TGTGCCAGCACCGAAAGGGTCGGGCGGTACGAGACTGAAGCTTTCTTT	CASTERVGRYETEAFF
TRBV7-3	TRBD2	few	TRBJ2-1	TGTGCCAGCAGCTTAGGCCTAGCGGGAGCCGCGGATGAGCAGTTCTTC	CASSLGLAGAADEQFF
TRBV9	.	.	TRBJ1-1	TGTGCCAGCAGCCTAGTCGGAGGGAACACTGAAGCTTTCTTT	CASSLVGGNTEAFF
TRBV27	.	.	TRBJ2-4	TGTGCCGGGGGCAACGGCGGCCGGGACGAAAAGATTCAGTACTTC	CAGGNGGRDEKIQYF
TRBV6-1	.	once	TRBJ2-3	TGTGCCAGCAGGGGAAGAGGGGACCCAGACCCAGAGACGCAGTACTTT	CASRGRGDPDPETQYF
TRBV6-5	.	.	TRBJ2-1	TGTGCCAGCAGTTACCGGAGAGATACGCAGTTCTTC	CASSYRRDTQFF
TRBV5-1	.	.	TRBJ2-3	TGCGCCAGCAGCCAACGGACGATAGGGGAAGATACGCAGTATTTT	CASSQRTIGEDTQYF
TRBV10-1	TRBD1	.	TRBJ2-2	TGCGCCAGCAGTGGGACAGGATCGGACACCGGGGAGCTGTTTTTT	CASSGTGSDTGELFF
TRBV6-1	.	.	TRBJ2-2	TGTGCCAGCAGTGCGTACAAGAACACCGGGGAGCTGTTTTTT	CASSAYKNTGELFF
TRBV30	.	few	TRBJ2-4	TGTGCCTGGGACCGGGGCGAGAGGAACATTCAGTACTTC	CAWDRGERNIQYF
TRBV6-5	TRBD1	.	TRBJ1-2	TGTGCCAGCACCTACTTTACAGGGGATCACTATGGCTACACCTTC	CASTYFTGDHYGYTF
TRBV6-1	.	.	TRBJ2-3	TGTGCCAGCAGCGAGTTCCCCCAGGCGGGGAGCACAAATACGCAGTATTTC	CASSEFPQAGSTNTQYF